Listed below are T cell receptor beta chains from one sample, sequenced in a study of blood T cell repertoires in COVID-19. Assay used: immunoSEQ multiplex PCR; TCRdb lists only in-frame clones, some missing. The table lists 200,000 to 250,000 clones, almost 85% of them singletons. The specimen was peripheral blood. The source is a woman aged 70-85 years with COVID-19, enrolled during active disease. The CDR3 runs from the conserved cysteine through the conserved F or W. The order of the fields is J gene, clone size, V gene, D gene, CDR3 protein, CDR3 DNA. A D gene is named only where the DNA matches it firmly. The size entry is marked missing in some rows and otherwise reads once, few, many or a size class.

>TRBJ1-1|.|TRBV10-3|.
CAIRDSMNTEAFF
TGTGCCATCAGGGACAGCATGAACACTGAAGCTTTCTTT
>TRBJ1-5|.|TRBV7-2|.
CASSRTGNQPQHF
TGTGCCAGCAGCCGCACAGGAAATCAGCCCCAGCATTTT
>TRBJ1-1|.|TRBV18|TRBD1
CASSQFGDRTSNTEAFF
TGTGCCAGCTCACAGTTCGGGGACAGGACTTCAAACACTGAAGCTTTCTTT
>TRBJ1-1|.|TRBV29-1|.
CSVEQQENTEAFF
TGCAGCGTTGAGCAACAGGAAAACACTGAAGCTTTCTTT
>TRBJ1-1|once|TRBV6-5|.
CASSYSNQRYTEAFF
TGTGCCAGCAGTTACTCGAATCAGAGGTACACTGAAGCTTTCTTT
>TRBJ2-6|.|TRBV5-8|TRBD1
CASTPGQRRISGANVLTF
TGTGCCAGCACCCCGGGACAGCGGAGGATCTCTGGGGCCAACGTCCTGACTTTC
>TRBJ2-1|few|TRBV7-2|TRBD2
CASSLGTGAAGDYNEQFF
TGTGCCAGCAGCTTAGGTACCGGGGCAGCGGGAGACTACAATGAGCAGTTCTTC
>TRBJ1-2|.|TRBV19|TRBD1
CASSPRDRNNYGYTF
TGTGCCAGTAGTCCCCGGGACAGGAATAACTATGGCTACACCTTC
>TRBJ2-7|.|TRBV5-1|.
CASSLAYTGYDEQYF
TGCGCCAGCAGCTTGGCTTATACAGGGTACGACGAGCAGTACTTC
>TRBJ2-2|.|TRBV6-6|.
CASSYSSELNTGELFF
TGTGCCAGCAGTTACTCTTCAGAACTAAACACCGGGGAGCTGTTTTTT
>TRBJ1-1|once|TRBV6-6|.
CASTSTRNTEAFF
TGTGCCAGCACCTCAACTAGGAACACTGAAGCTTTCTTT
>TRBJ1-1|once|TRBV29-1|.
CSVAGPREGVTEAFF
TGCAGCGTGGCCGGGCCCAGGGAAGGGGTCACTGAAGCTTTCTTT
>TRBJ2-3|.|TRBV9|TRBD2
CASSVGLAGGTDTQYF
TGTGCCAGCAGCGTTGGACTAGCGGGGGGCACAGATACGCAGTATTTT
>TRBJ1-1|.|TRBV5-1|.
CASSQTVNTEAFF
TGCGCCAGCAGCCAAACAGTGAACACTGAAGCTTTCTTT
>TRBJ1-3|once|TRBV7-9|TRBD1
CASSSGQGAISGNTIYF
TGTGCCAGCAGCTCGGGACAGGGGGCCATCTCTGGAAACACCATATATTTT
>TRBJ2-3|.|TRBV7-9|TRBD2
CASSLAAGTSEADTQYF
TGTGCCAGCAGCTTAGCGGCCGGGACTAGCGAGGCAGATACGCAGTATTTT
>TRBJ2-7|once|TRBV29-1|TRBD1
CSVEWTGRYEQYF
TGCAGCGTTGAATGGACAGGGAGGTACGAGCAGTACTTC
>TRBJ2-3|.|TRBV7-2|TRBD2
CASSLARGGAWTDTQYF
TGTGCCAGCAGCTTAGCTCGCGGGGGGGCTTGGACAGATACGCAGTATTTT
>TRBJ2-5|.|TRBV28|.
CASKSPGVETQYF
TGTGCCAGCAAGTCTCCCGGGGTTGAGACCCAGTACTTC
>TRBJ1-3|.|TRBV11-2|TRBD1
CASSSSTGASGNTIYF
TGTGCCAGCAGCAGTAGTACAGGGGCTTCTGGAAACACCATATATTTT
>TRBJ1-1|.|TRBV30|.
CAWSVHSPGGLMNTEAFF
TGTGCCTGGAGTGTACACTCCCCCGGGGGACTTATGAACACTGAAGCTTTCTTT
>TRBJ2-2|.|TRBV6-5|.
CASRQWTVNTGELFF
TGTGCCAGCCGGCAGTGGACAGTAAACACCGGGGAGCTGTTTTTT
>TRBJ1-1|.|TRBV19|.
CASSIAVNTEAFF
TGTGCCAGTAGTATAGCGGTGAACACTGAAGCTTTCTTT
>TRBJ2-7|.|TRBV3-1/TRBV3-2|TRBD2
CASSQLAGGKEQYF
TGTGCCAGCAGCCAATTAGCGGGAGGCAAAGAGCAGTACTTC
>TRBJ1-3|few|TRBV6-5|.
CASTFSSGNTIYF
TGTGCCAGCACTTTCAGCTCTGGAAACACCATATATTTT
>TRBJ2-7|.|TRBV9|.
CASSQDGGMGYEQYF
TGTGCCAGCAGCCAAGATGGGGGCATGGGCTACGAGCAGTACTTC
>TRBJ2-2|once|TRBV5-6|TRBD1
CASSLSPDRVGAGELFF
TGTGCCAGCAGCTTATCCCCGGACAGGGTGGGGGCCGGGGAGCTGTTTTTT
>TRBJ1-2|.|TRBV5-1|TRBD1
CASSRPGQGDGYTF
TGCGCCAGCAGCAGACCGGGACAGGGAGATGGCTACACCTTC
>TRBJ2-7|.|TRBV25-1|.
CAIRHRRIAYEQYF
TGTGCCATCCGTCACAGAAGAATAGCCTACGAGCAGTACTTC
>TRBJ1-2|.|TRBV6-6|TRBD1
CASSYGGQGSGYTF
TGTGCCAGCAGTTACGGGGGACAGGGGTCTGGCTACACCTTC
>TRBJ1-2|.|TRBV19|.
CASSTEYRVDGYTF
TGTGCCAGTAGTACCGAATACAGGGTTGATGGCTACACCTTC
>TRBJ1-1|.|TRBV29-1|.
CSVVRVANTEAFF
TGCAGCGTTGTCCGGGTGGCGAACACTGAAGCTTTCTTT
>TRBJ1-6|.|TRBV2|.
CASLSQARNSPLHF
TGTGCCAGCCTATCCCAGGCGCGAAATTCACCCCTCCACTTT
>TRBJ1-1|.|TRBV27|.
CASTSMRGGYNTEAFF
TGTGCCAGCACCTCAATGCGAGGGGGTTATAACACTGAAGCTTTCTTT
>TRBJ2-5|.|TRBV29-1|.
CSVEVGEETQYF
TGCAGCGTTGAAGTCGGGGAAGAGACCCAGTACTTC
>TRBJ1-1|.|TRBV10-3|.
CAITPRGVNTEAFF
TGTGCCATCACCCCACGCGGGGTGAACACTGAAGCTTTCTTT
>TRBJ1-1|.|TRBV5-4|.
CASSFPGGMNTEAFF
TGTGCCAGCAGCTTTCCTGGAGGCATGAACACTGAAGCTTTCTTT
>TRBJ2-5|.|TRBV9|TRBD2
CASSVTSGYEETQYF
TGTGCCAGCAGCGTAACTAGCGGGTACGAAGAGACCCAGTACTTC
>TRBJ2-7|.|TRBV6-5|TRBD2
CASSGASGSSYEQYF
TGTGCCAGCAGCGGCGCCAGCGGGAGCTCCTACGAGCAGTACTTC